This T cell receptor beta chain was profiled in a study of human T cells and chemical hapten exposure (dated by TCRdb to about 2021). About the investigation overall: For sensitization, 2% DPC in acetone was applied to a roughly 2 cm by roughly 2 cm area of upper inner arm skin. Throughout the approximately 24-week study period, patients were also given weekly therapeutic DPC doses on the scalp. Patch testing was performed on the upper back with Finn chambers containing 0.01% DPC, and the patch tests were scored after 6 days according to International Contact Dermatitis Research Group standards. The mostly female patient cohort included alopecia areata with under or over 50% scalp involvement, alopecia totalis and alopecia universalis. Libraries were pooled for sequencing, and per-sample TCR yields varied mainly because of small differences in library volumes within the pool. This study followed changes in the peripheral blood TCR repertoire in vivo during primary and secondary sensitization of alopecia patients to the hapten diphenylcyclopropenone (DPC). Blood samples were taken from patients before sensitization (week 0) and at 2, 6 and about 24 weeks after DPC sensitization. About 30 alopecia patients provided blood for TCR sequencing at one to four time points (pre-sensitization, 2, 6 and 24 weeks). Broad study findings and their caveats: The number of PT1 expanded TCRs positively correlated with patch test score, significant at thresholds 8, 16 and 32 but not 4. All patients had alopecia, a presumed autoimmune disease, so their immune response might differ from that of healthy individuals. DPC sensitization did not change how many TCRs were above 1 in 1000 frequency, and no evidence was found of alterations in global repertoire structure. Repeated subsampling changed both the strength of the expansion versus patch-test correlation and the threshold at which the correlation became significant. Significantly more large CDR3 similarity clusters were formed by expanded TCRs than by pre-sensitization or healthy control sets, consistent with antigen-driven responses.

Including cysteine and phenylalanine, the CDR3 has 11 amino acids. The only DNA kept is the CDR3, 33 bases in frame from the first base. Receptor libraries were prepared by RACE. Sequencing used a NextSeq 500. Library preparation attached unique molecular identifiers to individual cDNA molecules for quantitative, reproducible TCR counting. Both TCR alpha and TCR beta chains were sequenced from each blood RNA sample. Processing in the source paper ran as follows. Samples had a median of roughly 100,000 TCRs, with a range from 23,224 to 690,600. V, J and CDR3 annotation of the TCR reads was carried out using the Decombinator software suite. Every sample was subsampled to the same number of TCRs (28,000) for the PS versus PT1 abundance plots. TCRs were defined as expanded if absent before sensitization and observed at least eight times at the 2-week time point. TCRdb ran its own pipeline on the public reads, namely fastp trimming at Q25 and MiXCR clone calling, and kept in-frame beta chains. Each CDR3 protein gets just one entry, which takes the most common genes and DNA from the rows behind it. The V and J calls come from TCRdb's annotation, not from the publication. This sample is represented by 340,000 or so distinct CDR3 sequences; approximately 6.9% of them were singletons. Less than 10% of the sample rests with the top ten.

This specimen's time point label, per the study, means: patch test 1, 2 weeks after DPC sensitization. What the treatment or condition label conveys for this sample: therapeutic diphenylcyclopropenone sensitization with weekly scalp DPC. Blood at each patch-test visit was drawn before the patch test was applied. Patients were considered eligible if aged 18 to 70, diagnosed with alopecia and deemed suitable for DPC therapy, and patients were excluded if pregnant. Unfractionated whole blood was collected in Tempus Blood RNA tubes, and total RNA was extracted from that blood. Worth noting for this clonotype: Its binding antigen is unknown. Germline and junction disagree at one end, which may indicate a read error.

The receptor's source is a woman aged 18-29 years with alopecia areata. Some clones in this sample may be carry-over from other donors' samples. Sequencing used whole blood, obtained in connection with sensitization to the hapten diphenylcyclopropenone (DPC). This chain is built from TRBV12-3 or TRBV12-4 and TRBJ2-5, with the identity of the D gene unclear. The nucleotides read TGTGCCAGCAGTTTAGGAGGTGAACCAACCTTC. Its protein product is CASSLGGEPTF.